The TCR beta chain under discussion was sequenced for a study of siplizumab effects on memory and regulatory T cells. Regarding the study as a whole: The average Treg-derived proportion among mappable alloreactive CD4+ clones was 65% to 75% with siplizumab versus 25% to 30% in controls.

Unmatched junction bases numbered 6, after V lost 1 base and J lost 6 bases. The CDR3 has 14 residues. Per the germline V gene, CDR1 is GTSNPN and CDR2 is SVGIG (reference sequence). With respect to this clone: Its target is unknown.

TCRdb's table, derived via immunoSEQ multiplex PCR, lists solely in-frame clones and lacks some. Of approximately 98,000 clones listed, just under 95% are singletons. The sample taken for sequencing was non-Treg CD4+ T cells sorted from blood. The V call is TRBV30, the J call TRBJ1-5; TRBD1 aligns across 7 bases. The clonotype comes from a human donor in good health. CDR3 nucleotide sequence: TGTGCCTGGAGTGCAGGGGGGCCGCGTCAGCCCCAGCATTTT. It translates to CAWSAGGPRQPQHF.